These T cell receptor beta chains were read from a single sample in a study of human T cells and chemical hapten exposure. TCRdb independently ran MiXCR on the RACE reads; one entry per CDR3 protein. The data hold about 50,000 distinct CDR3 sequences, with 4.3% observed a single time. Sequenced: whole blood. These receptors all stem from a female donor in good health. Some clones in this sample may be carry-over from other donors' samples. CDR3s include the opening cysteine and the closing phenylalanine or tryptophan. Size is stated for part of the rows, as once, few or many counts, or as a class when the clone is expanded.

abundance: -; v_gene: TRBV6-2/TRBV6-3; CDR3aa: CASSPFQRQPQNF
abundance: -; v_gene: TRBV10-3; CDR3aa: CAIAGAYEQYF
abundance: many; v_gene: TRBV27; CDR3aa: CASSLSARGETGRRDTQYF
abundance: many; v_gene: TRBV5-1; CDR3aa: CASSSGRSSYEQYF
abundance: many; v_gene: TRBV2; CDR3aa: CASSRETNEQFF
abundance: many; v_gene: TRBV6-1; CDR3aa: CASREDASNEQFF
abundance: many; v_gene: TRBV5-1; CDR3aa: CASSYGGLLGEKLFF
abundance: many; v_gene: TRBV6-4; CDR3aa: CASSDSFAGGETDTQYF
abundance: few; v_gene: TRBV5-5; CDR3aa: CASSLLGALGEQYF
abundance: many; v_gene: TRBV7-9; CDR3aa: CASSLGAGYEQYF
abundance: few; v_gene: TRBV10-3; CDR3aa: CAISDLRGGAKDTQYF